These 2 T cell receptor beta chains were all obtained from the same sample, sequenced in a study of beta chain features in type 1 diabetes (dated by TCRdb to the late 2010s). Libraries were built with the immunoSEQ multiplex PCR assay. The High Capacity cDNA Reverse Transcription Kit was used to reverse transcribe all of the isolated RNA, meaning that expressed TCRB transcripts were what got sequenced. TCRdb obtained this table from immuneACCESS and retained in-frame rearrangements with V and J assigned. These tables miss some clones; where compared with another copy, unresolved V genes account for less than half of the shortfall, and the remainder is unexplained. Counted in this sample were approximately 250,000 clones; around an eighth of them appeared once. Roughly 0.024% of the sample is in the top ten clones. Material for sequencing was naive CD4+ T cells from blood. Per the publication, the cell subset or site label means: true naive CD4+ T cells. These receptors originate from a woman in her 40s in good health.

This clone has a handful of counts. This chain uses TRBV6-6 with TRBJ2-7, with D uncertain. Trimming stripped 6 bases from V and 3 bases from J, with 9 bases between. Germline V gene data show CDR1 as MNHNY and CDR2 as SVGAGI (reference sequence). CDR3 length equals 12 residues. The CDR3 DNA reads TGTGCCAGCAGCTCAACAGACTACGAGCAGTACTTC. Its protein is CASSSTDYEQYF.

This rearrangement joins TRBV5-4 to TRBJ2-1; 8 nucleotides match TRBD2. The CDR3 sequence is 15 residues long. In germline, CDR1 is SGHNT, CDR2 YYREEE (reference sequence). V lost 3 bases and J lost 0; bases outside the gene matches: 2. The CDR3 nucleotides read TGTGCCAGCAGCTCTCGGGGGGGCTCCTACAATGAGCAGTTCTTC. Translating it yields CASSSRGGSYNEQFF.